The 32 T cell receptor beta chains given below trace back to one sample, sequenced in a study of blood T cell repertoires in COVID-19. Some clones are missing from TCRdb's copy, which holds only in-frame ones; the method was immunoSEQ multiplex PCR. Of about 220,000 clones in the sample, approximately 83% were seen once. The specimen was peripheral blood. The receptors shown here come from a woman in her sixties with acute or convalescent COVID-19.

The chain links TRBV5-4 to TRBJ1-2, with TRBD1 matching over 8 bases. CDR3 length equals 15 residues. The junction had 12 bases not matched to a gene; V was cut back by 4 bases and J by 7 bases. CDR1 is SGHNT, CDR2 YYREEE, per germline (reference sequence). This chain's CDR3 is CASSLGGQGALGYTF. The CDR3, as DNA: TGTGCCAGCAGCCTCGGAGGCCAGGGGGCGCTTGGCTACACCTTC.

The rearrangement links TRBV5-1 to TRBJ2-2; 9 bases are a match to TRBD1. Trimming removed 4 bases from V and 3 bases from J; junction bases left unmatched: 10. The CDR3 length is 17 residues. Germline V gives CDR1 SGHRS, CDR2 YFSETQ. The CDR3 DNA sequence: TGCGCCAGCAGCCGGGAGCTGGGACAGGGCTACACCGGGGAGCTGTTTTTT. This codes for CASSRELGQGYTGELFF.

J is TRBJ2-5 and V is TRBV6-5; TRBD2 matches 13 bases. The CDR3 is 15 amino acids. With V trimmed by 6 bases and J by 3 bases, 4 bases remained unmatched. The germline gives CDR1 MNHEY, CDR2 SVGAGI. The CDR3 DNA sequence: TGTGCCAGCAGGTCGACTAGCGGGGGGAAAGAGACCCAGTACTTC. This sequence encodes CASRSTSGGKETQYF.

The chain links TRBV4-3 to TRBJ1-4; 8 bases match TRBD1. In germline, CDR1 is LGHNA, CDR2 YSLEER. V gave up 0 bases and J gave up 5 bases; unmatched junction bases: 8. The CDR3 extends over 17 amino acids. The CDR3 DNA is TGCGCCAGCAGCCAAGATAACGGACAGGGAGGGAATGAAAAACTGTTTTTT. It is translated as CASSQDNGQGGNEKLFF.

The chain has TRBV12-3 or TRBV12-4 and TRBJ1-2, with TRBD1 matching 7 bases. The length of the CDR3 is 13 residues. The V and J ends lost 6 bases and 8 bases, in that order; junction bases with no gene match: 9. CDR3 amino acids: CASRSSQGGGYTF. CDR3 nucleotide sequence: TGTGCCAGCAGGAGCAGCCAGGGGGGCGGCTACACCTTC.

This clone was recorded only once. V and J are TRBV5-6 and TRBJ2-3; D is ambiguous. Trimming left V 1 base short and J 3 bases short, with 6 bases between. CDR1 and CDR2 from the germline V gene are SGHDT and YYEEEE. This CDR3 is built from 13 residues. The DNA for the CDR3 is TGTGCCAGCAGCTTGAAACTTACAGATACGCAGTATTTT. Residues: CASSLKLTDTQYF.

This chain connects TRBV2 to TRBJ1-3; 7 nucleotides align to TRBD1. The CDR3 length is 16 residues. Germline lookup yields CDR1 SNHLY and CDR2 FYNNEI. V was clipped by 5 bases and J by 0 bases; unmatched bases: 7. The CDR3: CASSLGTAGSGNTIYF. Here the CDR3 DNA reads TGTGCCAGCAGTCTTGGGACAGCGGGCTCTGGAAACACCATATATTTT.

This clone was counted a few times. The chain recombines TRBV21-1 with TRBJ2-1; the D call TRBD1 from the table was never checked on the DNA. TRBV21-1 is given as a pseudogene. There are 15 residues in the CDR3. The CDR3 DNA reads as TGTGCCAGCAGCAAAGCCGGACAGGGGGCGCGGAAGCAGTTCTTC. Encoded protein: CASSKAGQGARKQFF.

The rearrangement links TRBV29-1 to TRBJ1-1; D perhaps matches TRBD1 (6 bases). The CDR3 has 13 amino acids. Germline CDR1 and CDR2: SQVTM and ANQGSEA. The V end lost 7 bases, the J end lost 5 bases, and 17 bases lay between the germline ends. The DNA of the CDR3 is TGCAGCGGCACTGACAGGCCGGGGACTGAAGCTTTCTTT. It encodes CSGTDRPGTEAFF.

The chain is built from TRBV10-3 and TRBJ2-3; 14 bases match TRBD2. Trimming cost V 5 bases and J 2 bases; bases outside gene matches: 9. CDR1 is ENHRY and CDR2 is SYGVKD in the germline V gene. CDR3 length equals 18 residues. The CDR3 reads CAISPLGLAGGHTDTQYF. CDR3 DNA sequence: TGTGCCATCAGTCCCCTCGGACTAGCGGGGGGCCACACAGATACGCAGTATTTT.

The rearrangement uses TRBV7-2 and TRBJ2-7; D is perhaps TRBD1 (7 bases). V dropped 5 bases and J dropped 9 bases, with 23 bases sitting between them. The V gene's germline CDR1 is SGHTA and CDR2 FQGNSA. This CDR3 has 15 amino acids. In nucleotides, the CDR3 is TGTGCCAGCAGCCCACGGACAGGATTCGGGGGTTCGCAGTACTTC. This gives the protein CASSPRTGFGGSQYF. Supplemented by reference TRBV7-2 and TRBJ2-7, the full variable domain reads GAGVSQSPSNKVTEKGKDVELRCDPISGHTALYWYRQSLGQGLEFLIYFQGNSAPDKSGLPSDRFSAERTGGSVSTLTIQRTQQEDSAVYLCASSPRTGFGGSQYFGPGTRLTVT.

This chain joins TRBV3-1 (or the pseudogene TRBV3-2) and TRBJ2-2, with TRBD2 matching over 12 bases. V lost 3 bases to trimming and J lost 7 bases; unmatched junction nucleotides: 6. CDR1 and CDR2 from the germline V gene are LGHDT and YNNKEL (reference sequence). This CDR3 region has 16 residues. CDR3 sequence: CASSQLAGGYVGELFF. CDR3 coding DNA: TGTGCCAGCAGCCAGCTAGCGGGGGGGTACGTCGGGGAGCTGTTTTTT.

This clone was recorded only once. This chain links TRBV7-8 with TRBJ2-1, with 10 nucleotides matching TRBD2. In germline, CDR1 is SGHVS, CDR2 FQNEAQ. J was trimmed by 6 bases and V by 4 bases; bases with no gene match: 12. The CDR3 totals 17 residues. The CDR3 protein is CASSSQPPGLASNEQFF. The CDR3 coding sequence is TGTGCCAGCAGCTCCCAACCTCCGGGACTAGCGAGCAATGAGCAGTTCTTC. The whole variable domain, filled in from reference TRBV7-8 and TRBJ2-1, reads GAGVSQSPRYKVAKRGQDVALRCDPISGHVSLFWYQQALGQGPEFLTYFQNEAQLDKSGLPSDRFFAERPEGSVSTLKIQRTQQEDSAVYLCASSSQPPGLASNEQFFGPGTRLTVL.

This clone was counted between two and nine times. The chain has TRBV12-3 or TRBV12-4 and TRBJ1-2; D gene unclear. The CDR3 length is 13 residues. V lost 1 base and J 5 bases, leaving 8 bases between the germline ends. This chain's CDR3 is CASSLEFLYGYTF. In DNA, the CDR3 is TGTGCCAGCAGTTTAGAATTCCTTTATGGCTACACCTTC.

This chain connects TRBV4-1 to TRBJ1-2; the match to TRBD1 covers 8 bases. V shed 1 base, J shed 4 bases, and the junction held 17 bases outside the gene matches. From germline, CDR1 is MGHRA and CDR2 YSYEKL. The CDR3 is 19 residues long. Here the CDR3 DNA reads TGCGCCAGCAGCCAAGGGACAGGGAATTTAGGACTCGGTGGCTATGGCTACACCTTC. It encodes CASSQGTGNLGLGGYGYTF.

This clone was seen only a few times. The chain has TRBV7-2 and TRBJ1-5; maybe TRBD1 (5 bases). Germline loops: CDR1 SGHTA, CDR2 FQGNSA. CDR3 size: 15 residues. The V gene lost 5 bases and the J gene lost 0 bases, with 11 bases spanning the gap. In DNA form, the CDR3 reads TGTGCCAGCAGCGCTCGGGGGAATAGCAATCAGCCCCAGCATTTT. Translation: CASSARGNSNQPQHF. Complete variable domain (other parts from reference TRBV7-2 and TRBJ1-5): GAGVSQSPSNKVTEKGKDVELRCDPISGHTALYWYRQSLGQGLEFLIYFQGNSAPDKSGLPSDRFSAERTGGSVSTLTIQRTQQEDSAVYLCASSARGNSNQPQHFGDGTRLSIL.

This chain connects TRBV15 to TRBJ2-7; a weak D match, TRBD1 (5 bases). There are 13 residues in the CDR3. Per germline, CDR1 LNHNV and CDR2 YYDKDF (reference sequence). Trimming took 0 bases from V and 5 from J, leaving 8 bases between them. DNA for the CDR3: TGTGCCACCAGCAGAGAACAGGTCCACGAGCAGTACTTC. This codes for CATSREQVHEQYF. The variable domain in full, with the rest retrieved from reference TRBV15 and TRBJ2-7, is DAMVIQNPRYQVTQFGKPVTLSCSQTLNHNVMYWYQQKSSQAPKLLFHYYDKDFNNEADTPDNFQSRRPNTSFCFLDIRSPGLGDTAMYLCATSREQVHEQYFGPGTRLTVT.

This clone has a handful of counts. The rearrangement uses TRBV7-2 and TRBJ1-1, with D maybe TRBD1 (5 bases). V lost 3 bases and J 4 bases, leaving 9 bases between the germline ends. CDR1 is SGHTA, CDR2 FQGNSA, per germline. CDR3 size: 13 residues. This CDR3 reads CASSFGRATEAFF. The CDR3 region has the DNA TGTGCCAGCAGCTTCGGCAGGGCCACTGAAGCTTTCTTT.

This clone showed up just once. The V gene is TRBV6-5, the J gene TRBJ1-2; 9 bases agree with TRBD1. V trimming: 6 bases; J trimming: 7 bases; junction bases outside the gene matches: 9. The germline gives CDR1 MNHEY, CDR2 SVGAGI. The CDR3 has 14 amino acids. CDR3 protein: CASSLLKTGGGYTF. The CDR3 bases are TGTGCCAGCAGCCTACTTAAGACAGGGGGTGGCTACACCTTC.

V gene TRBV7-9 combines with J gene TRBJ1-2; D is uncertain. V was shortened by 4 bases and J by 5 bases, with 14 bases between the two germline ends. This CDR3 is 14 amino acids long. Germline values: CDR1 SEHNR, CDR2 FQNEAQ (reference sequence). The CDR3 DNA reads TGTGCCAGCAGCTCAATACGTTTGACTTATGGCTACACCTTC. Translated, it gives CASSSIRLTYGYTF.

The chain carries TRBV5-1 and TRBJ1-4; 10 nucleotides match TRBD1. Germline loops: CDR1 SGHRS, CDR2 YFSETQ. The CDR3 runs 13 residues. Germline trimming cut 6 bases from V and 7 bases from J; bases unmatched to any gene: 3. This CDR3 is CASIRDRGEKLFF. CDR3 nucleotides: TGCGCCAGCATCCGGGACAGGGGTGAAAAACTGTTTTTT.

This sequence joins TRBV5-1 and TRBJ1-1; no definite D call. V was trimmed by 4 bases and J by 1 base, leaving 11 bases between them. Germline V lookup: CDR1 SGHRS, CDR2 YFSETQ. The CDR3 covers 14 residues. CDR3 region: CASSMGRQNTEAFF. CDR3 bases: TGCGCCAGCAGCATGGGCAGACAGAACACTGAAGCTTTCTTT.

Details on this clone: This sample also contains other DNA sequences that code for the same CDR3. This rearrangement joins TRBV4-2 to TRBJ1-1, with D possibly matching TRBD1 (5 bases). The CDR3 sequence is 12 residues long. The germline gives CDR1 LGHNA, CDR2 YNFKEQ. V shed 1 base and J shed 7 bases, with 7 bases lying between them. The CDR3 nucleotides read TGTGCCAGCAGCCAAGGCCAGGGTGAAGCTTTCTTT. This sequence encodes CASSQGQGEAFF.

The chain carries TRBV13 and TRBJ1-1; D is unclear. Germline loops: CDR1 PRHDT, CDR2 FYEKMQ (reference sequence). Trimming pared 5 bases from V and 7 bases from J, leaving 14 bases between. The CDR3 has 13 amino acids. The CDR3 coding sequence is TGTGCCAGCAGCCTTCTTAAGATGAGTGAAGCTTTCTTT. Its translation is CASSLLKMSEAFF.

The genes are TRBV3-1 (or the pseudogene TRBV3-2) and TRBJ2-7, with a possible D match to TRBD1 (5 bases). The CDR3 totals 13 residues. CDR1 and CDR2 from the germline V gene are LGHDT and YNNKEL (reference sequence). Trimming removed 1 base at V and 6 bases at J, with 10 bases between. For the CDR3, the DNA is TGTGCCAGCAGCCAAGTTAAAGGGGCCGAGCAGTACTTC. Encoded protein: CASSQVKGAEQYF.

The rearrangement uses TRBV28 and TRBJ1-5; D possibly corresponds to TRBD1 (5 bases). Germline values: CDR1 MDHEN, CDR2 SYDVKM. This CDR3 region has 15 residues. The V gene lost 7 bases and the J gene lost 3 bases, with 16 bases spanning the gap. CDR3 sequence reads: CASTPGGSINQPQHF. The CDR3 region has the DNA TGTGCCAGCACCCCCGGGGGTTCCATCAATCAGCCCCAGCATTTT.

The CDR3 DNA reads TGCGCCAGCAGCCAAACCGCTGACAGGGCGTCCTATAATTCACCCCTCCACTTT. This encodes CASSQTADRASYNSPLHF. This chain links TRBV4-1 with TRBJ1-6; 7 bases line up with TRBD1. Germline V gene lookup returns CDR1 MGHRA and CDR2 YSYEKL. V dropped 2 bases and J dropped 1; count of bases not matched to a gene: 8. The CDR3 is 18 amino acids.

The genes are TRBV6-2 or TRBV6-3 and TRBJ2-7; D perhaps matches TRBD2 (6 bases). Trimming stripped 2 bases from V and 2 bases from J, with 19 bases between. The germline gives CDR1 MNHEY, CDR2 SVGEGT. The CDR3 loop spans 17 amino acids. The CDR3 sequence is CASSYGGLSSAPYEQYF. CDR3 sequence (DNA): TGTGCCAGCAGTTACGGGGGGTTGAGCAGCGCACCCTACGAGCAGTACTTC.

The CDR3 here is CASSPGTPINEQFF. The CDR3 region has the DNA TGTGCCAGCAGCCCCGGGACACCGATCAATGAGCAGTTCTTC. The chain carries TRBV7-9 and TRBJ2-1; TRBD1 might be the D (6 bases). Germline V gene lookup returns CDR1 SEHNR and CDR2 FQNEAQ (reference sequence). V lost 5 bases, J lost 6 bases, and 14 bases lay in between. The CDR3 sequence is 14 residues long.

The genes are TRBV6-6 and TRBJ1-3; D gene uncertain. The CDR3 contains 15 residues. From germline, CDR1 is MNHNY and CDR2 SVGAGI (reference sequence). The V end was cut by 0 bases, the J end by 0 bases, with 6 bases between. Here the CDR3 DNA reads TGTGCCAGCAGTTACTCAGAGCACTCTGGAAACACCATATATTTT. Amino acids: CASSYSEHSGNTIYF.

The rearrangement joins TRBV3-1 (or the pseudogene TRBV3-2) to TRBJ2-7; tentatively, D is TRBD2 (6 bases). The V end lost 2 bases, the J end lost 8 bases, and 10 bases lay between the germline ends. The CDR3 totals 12 residues. Germline CDR1 and CDR2: LGHDT and YNNKEL (reference sequence). As DNA, the CDR3 is TGTGCCAGCAGCCAATCCGCGGGGAAGCAGTACTTC. It specifies CASSQSAGKQYF.

This chain links TRBV4-1 with TRBJ2-1, with TRBD2 matching over 10 bases. The junction had 8 bases not matched to a gene; V was cut back by 1 base and J by 8 bases. The CDR3 extends over 16 amino acids. Germline assignment: CDR1 MGHRA and CDR2 YSYEKL. CDR3 protein: CASSQGPSGGFDEQFF. CDR3 coding DNA: TGCGCCAGCAGCCAAGGACCTAGCGGGGGATTTGATGAGCAGTTCTTC.